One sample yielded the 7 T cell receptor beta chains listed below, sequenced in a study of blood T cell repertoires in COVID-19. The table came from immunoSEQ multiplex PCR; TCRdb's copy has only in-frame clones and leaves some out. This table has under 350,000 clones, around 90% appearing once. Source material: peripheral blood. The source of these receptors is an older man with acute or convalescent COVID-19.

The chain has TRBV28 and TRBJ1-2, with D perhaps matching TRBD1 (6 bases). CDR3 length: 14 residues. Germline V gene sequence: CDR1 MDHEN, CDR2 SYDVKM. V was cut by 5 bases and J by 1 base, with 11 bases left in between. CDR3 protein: CASSRVQGNYGYTF. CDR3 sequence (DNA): TGTGCCAGCAGTCGGGTACAGGGTAACTATGGCTACACCTTC.

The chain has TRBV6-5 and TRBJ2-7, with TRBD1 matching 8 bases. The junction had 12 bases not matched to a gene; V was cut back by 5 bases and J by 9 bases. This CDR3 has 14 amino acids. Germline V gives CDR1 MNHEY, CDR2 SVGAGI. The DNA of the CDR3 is TGTGCCAGCAGTCTCCGGGACAGGTCATTCGTGCAGTACTTC. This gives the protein CASSLRDRSFVQYF.

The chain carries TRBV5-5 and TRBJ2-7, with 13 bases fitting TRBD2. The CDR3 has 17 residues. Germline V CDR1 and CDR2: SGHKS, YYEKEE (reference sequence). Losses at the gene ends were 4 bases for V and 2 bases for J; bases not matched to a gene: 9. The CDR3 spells CASSVGLAGRFPYEQYF. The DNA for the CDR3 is TGTGCCAGCAGCGTGGGACTAGCGGGAAGGTTCCCCTACGAGCAGTACTTC.

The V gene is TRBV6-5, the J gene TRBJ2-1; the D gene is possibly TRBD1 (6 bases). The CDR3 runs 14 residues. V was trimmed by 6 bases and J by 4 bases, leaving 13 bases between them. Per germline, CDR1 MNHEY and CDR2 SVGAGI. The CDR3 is CASSDRPIYNEQFF. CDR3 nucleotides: TGTGCCAGCAGCGACAGGCCCATATACAATGAGCAGTTCTTC.

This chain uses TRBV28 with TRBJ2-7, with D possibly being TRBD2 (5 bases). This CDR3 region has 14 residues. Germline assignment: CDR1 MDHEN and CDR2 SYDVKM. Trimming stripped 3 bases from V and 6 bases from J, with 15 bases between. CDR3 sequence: CASSLPNLAAEQYF. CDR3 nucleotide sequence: TGTGCCAGCAGTTTGCCCAACCTAGCTGCCGAGCAGTACTTC.

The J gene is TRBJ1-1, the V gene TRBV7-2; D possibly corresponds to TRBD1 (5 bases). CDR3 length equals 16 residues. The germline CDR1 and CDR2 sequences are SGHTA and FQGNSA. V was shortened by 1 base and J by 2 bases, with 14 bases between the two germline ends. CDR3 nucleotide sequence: TGTGCCAGCAGCTTAGTCGGTCGGGGGGGAAACACTGAAGCTTTCTTT. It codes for CASSLVGRGGNTEAFF.

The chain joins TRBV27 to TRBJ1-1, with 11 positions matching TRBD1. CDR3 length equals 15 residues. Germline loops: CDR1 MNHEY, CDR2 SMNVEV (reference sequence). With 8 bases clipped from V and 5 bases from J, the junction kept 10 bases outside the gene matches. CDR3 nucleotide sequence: TGTGCCAGCTCTGACCGGGACAGGGGGAAGACTGAAGCTTTCTTT. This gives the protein CASSDRDRGKTEAFF.